This T cell receptor (beta chain) emerged from a study of shared T cell receptors in the human thymus. Sequencing was performed with immunoSEQ multiplex PCR; in TCRdb, only in-frame clones are kept and a portion is missing. The top ten hold about 0.01% of the sample, which has about 610,000 clones, roughly 88% seen once. The ends were cut back, 6 bases at V and 5 bases at J, with 17 bases in the middle. The length of the CDR3 is 13 residues. Germline V gene lookup returns CDR1 SQVTM and CDR2 ANQGSEA. The sample also formed part of further work on human thymus T cells.

The chain uses TRBV29-1 and TRBJ2-7; no reliable D call. The TCR comes from a boy in the first two years of life with a congenital heart defect. Sequences were obtained from thymocytes. The CDR3 DNA sequence: TGCAGCGTAAACGTCGGAGAATATAACGAGCAGTACTTC. As protein: CSVNVGEYNEQYF.